Listed below are T cell receptor beta chains from one sample, sequenced in a study of T cell responses to AZD1222 COVID-19 vaccine. Sequenced by immunoSEQ multiplex PCR; TCRdb stores in-frame clones only, minus some. The data contain 110,000 or so clones, around 88% of them singletons. The specimen comprised peripheral blood, sampled 28 days after the second AZD1222 dose. These receptors were obtained from an adult who received the AZD1222 COVID-19 vaccine. The CDR3 runs from the conserved cysteine through the conserved F or W. The D gene is left open where the match is weak. Clone size is given for some rows only: seen once, a few or many times, or a class if the clone is expanded.

V,D,size,J,length,CDR3,DNA
TRBV7-9,NA,NA,TRBJ1-2,12,CASSLSPSGYTF,TGTGCCAGCAGCTTGTCGCCCTCGGGCTACACCTTC
TRBV4-1,TRBD2,NA,TRBJ2-3,16,CASSQDRLAKRDTQYF,TGCGCCAGCAGCCAAGATCGACTAGCGAAGCGCGATACGCAGTATTTT
TRBV5-1,NA,NA,TRBJ1-2,15,CASSLEPGDYYGYTF,TGCGCCAGCAGCTTGGAGCCAGGAGACTACTATGGCTACACCTTC
TRBV29-1,NA,NA,TRBJ2-3,14,CSSRDQQVTDTQYF,TGCAGCTCCCGGGACCAGCAAGTCACAGATACGCAGTATTTT
TRBV9,NA,NA,TRBJ2-1,12,CASSYPGGRQFF,TGTGCCAGCAGCTACCCGGGGGGCAGGCAGTTCTTC
TRBV4-3,NA,NA,TRBJ2-3,14,CASSQGPRRDTQYF,TGCGCCAGCAGCCAGGGACCAAGGAGGGATACGCAGTATTTT
TRBV5-6,NA,once,TRBJ1-4,16,CASSLGPSATNEKLFF,TGTGCCAGCAGCTTGGGTCCCTCGGCAACTAATGAAAAACTGTTTTTT
TRBV3-1/TRBV3-2,NA,NA,TRBJ1-6,17,CASSQGLGTVVNSPLHF,TGTGCCAGCAGCCAAGGCCTCGGGACCGTGGTTAATTCACCCCTCCACTTT
TRBV9,TRBD2,NA,TRBJ2-3,18,CASSAGTSGGTLGDTQYF,TGTGCCAGCAGCGCTGGGACTAGCGGGGGGACACTGGGAGATACGCAGTATTTT
TRBV5-8,NA,NA,TRBJ2-1,16,CASSAETPSSYNEQFF,TGTGCCAGCAGCGCCGAGACTCCGAGCTCCTACAATGAGCAGTTCTTC
TRBV7-2,NA,NA,TRBJ2-7,14,CASSFGTGTYEQYF,TGTGCCAGCAGCTTCGGGACGGGGACGTACGAGCAGTACTTC
TRBV19,NA,few,TRBJ2-1,14,CASSPWGVYNEQFF,TGTGCCAGTAGCCCCTGGGGGGTCTACAATGAGCAGTTCTTC
TRBV19,TRBD1,NA,TRBJ1-4,13,CATRDRKNEKLFF,TGTGCCACCCGGGACAGGAAAAATGAAAAACTGTTTTTT
TRBV6-2/TRBV6-3,NA,NA,TRBJ1-1,13,CASSWQGDTEAFF,TGTGCCAGCAGTTGGCAGGGAGACACTGAAGCTTTCTTT
TRBV4-1,NA,NA,TRBJ1-3,18,CASSQEGGTALSGNTIYF,TGCGCCAGCAGCCAAGAAGGTGGCACGGCTCTATCTGGAAACACCATATATTTT
TRBV14,NA,NA,TRBJ2-1,16,CASSPKGGGLYYEQFF,TGTGCCAGCAGCCCCAAAGGGGGGGGGCTTTACTATGAGCAGTTCTTC
TRBV9,NA,NA,TRBJ1-2,15,CASSVVASPEYGYTF,TGTGCCAGCAGCGTAGTCGCGTCCCCGGAATATGGCTACACCTTC
TRBV18,TRBD1,NA,TRBJ2-2,16,CASSFMGQPNTGELFF,TGTGCCAGCTCGTTCATGGGACAGCCGAACACCGGGGAGCTGTTTTTT
TRBV3-1/TRBV3-2,NA,NA,TRBJ1-1,14,CASSDDAVGIEAFF,TGTGCCAGCAGCGACGACGCGGTGGGTATTGAAGCTTTCTTT
TRBV28,TRBD1,NA,TRBJ1-5,14,CASSPGGGNQPQHF,TGTGCCAGCAGTCCAGGGGGCGGCAATCAGCCCCAGCATTTT
TRBV4-1,NA,once,TRBJ1-5,16,CASSQAVGLDGQPQHF,TGCGCCAGCAGCCAAGCCGTGGGACTCGATGGCCAGCCCCAGCATTTT
TRBV4-3,TRBD1,few,TRBJ2-1,15,CASSQGTGSYNEQFF,TGCGCCAGCAGCCAAGGGACAGGGTCCTACAATGAGCAGTTCTTC
TRBV25-1,NA,NA,TRBJ1-2,15,CASRGGTKDSFGYTF,TGTGCCAGCAGGGGGGGAACGAAGGACTCGTTTGGCTACACCTTC
TRBV18,NA,NA,TRBJ1-2,15,CASSTGSGRSYGYTF,TGTGCCAGCTCAACGGGCTCGGGACGGAGCTATGGCTACACCTTC
TRBV28,NA,NA,TRBJ1-1,13,CASNEVEVTEAFF,TGTGCCAGCAATGAAGTGGAGGTCACTGAAGCTTTCTTT
TRBV7-9,NA,NA,TRBJ1-1,14,CASSAAGRNTEAFF,TGTGCCAGCAGCGCAGCCGGGAGAAACACTGAAGCTTTCTTT
TRBV11-2,NA,once,TRBJ1-2,12,CASSLGGSGYTF,TGTGCCAGCAGCTTAGGGGGTTCGGGCTACACCTTC
TRBV3-1/TRBV3-2,TRBD2,NA,TRBJ2-5,15,CASSLGTSGGETQYF,TGTGCCAGCAGCCTCGGGACTAGCGGGGGAGAGACCCAGTACTTC
TRBV2,TRBD1,once,TRBJ2-1,15,CASNTGTGVYNEQFF,TGTGCCAGCAACACCGGGACAGGTGTCTACAATGAGCAGTTCTTC
TRBV5-1,TRBD1,NA,TRBJ2-7,14,CASSRDSSSYEQYF,TGCGCCAGCAGTCGGGACAGCAGCTCCTACGAGCAGTACTTC
TRBV10-3,NA,NA,TRBJ1-5,14,CAISEGGGAQPQHF,TGTGCCATCAGTGAAGGCGGGGGGGCTCAGCCCCAGCATTTT
TRBV28,TRBD2,NA,TRBJ2-7,12,CASTVGSGGATF,TGTGCCAGCACTGTAGGTAGCGGGGGGGCGACCTTC
TRBV19,NA,NA,TRBJ2-3,14,CASNPGWSTDTQYF,TGTGCCAGTAACCCGGGATGGAGCACAGATACGCAGTATTTT
TRBV7-9,TRBD2,NA,TRBJ2-2,19,CASSHAKGERGDNTGELFF,TGTGCCAGCAGCCACGCGAAAGGTGAGCGGGGGGACAACACCGGGGAGCTGTTTTTT
TRBV9,NA,NA,TRBJ1-6,15,CASSAAGAGDSPLHF,TGTGCCAGCAGCGCCGCGGGGGCTGGGGATTCACCCCTCCACTTT
TRBV4-1,NA,NA,TRBJ2-5,15,CASSPEWSPRETQYF,TGCGCCAGCAGCCCTGAGTGGTCCCCACGGGAGACCCAGTACTTC
TRBV20-1,NA,NA,TRBJ2-3,11,CSATRSNTQYF,TGCAGTGCTACCCGCTCAAATACGCAGTATTTT
TRBV27,NA,NA,TRBJ1-4,14,CASSLLAGGEKLFF,TGTGCCAGCAGTTTATTAGCGGGTGGGGAAAAACTGTTTTTT
TRBV11-2,NA,NA,TRBJ1-6,15,CASSLSVGASFPLHF,TGTGCCAGCAGCTTATCCGTTGGCGCATCGTTCCCCCTCCACTTT
TRBV9,NA,NA,TRBJ2-2,12,CASSPYTGELFF,TGTGCCAGCAGCCCATACACCGGGGAGCTGTTTTTT
TRBV5-6,TRBD1,NA,TRBJ1-2,12,CASSLGDREGTF,TGTGCCAGCAGCTTGGGAGACAGGGAAGGCACCTTC
TRBV6-5,TRBD1,NA,TRBJ1-4,14,CASRPGQGYEKLFF,TGTGCCAGCAGGCCCGGACAGGGTTATGAAAAACTGTTTTTT
TRBV5-6,TRBD1,NA,TRBJ1-4,17,CASSFLSLDRGKEKLFF,TGTGCCAGCAGCTTCCTGTCCCTCGACAGGGGCAAGGAAAAACTGTTTTTT
TRBV28,NA,few,TRBJ1-2,13,CASSLSGTYGYTF,TGTGCCAGCAGTTTATCAGGCACCTATGGCTACACCTTC
TRBV6-5,NA,NA,TRBJ2-7,14,CASTWGLAPSEQYF,TGTGCCAGCACCTGGGGGCTAGCTCCAAGCGAGCAGTACTTC
TRBV29-1,NA,NA,TRBJ1-2,15,CSVEGLRAADGGYTF,TGCAGCGTTGAAGGTCTCCGGGCAGCCGATGGAGGCTACACCTTC
TRBV6-5,TRBD1,few,TRBJ2-2,14,CASSNRGRTGELFF,TGTGCCAGCAGCAACAGGGGGCGTACCGGGGAGCTGTTTTTT
TRBV19,NA,NA,TRBJ2-3,11,CASSQGDTQYF,TGTGCCAGTAGTCAAGGGGATACGCAGTATTTT
TRBV19,TRBD2,NA,TRBJ2-7,15,CASSISSGVSYEQYF,TGTGCCAGTAGTATTTCCAGCGGGGTTTCCTACGAGCAGTACTTC
TRBV3-1/TRBV3-2,NA,NA,TRBJ1-1,14,CASSQDRLTTEAFF,TGTGCCAGCAGCCAAGACAGGTTGACCACTGAAGCTTTCTTT
TRBV5-4,TRBD1,NA,TRBJ1-6,15,CASSHRDRINSPLHF,TGTGCCAGCAGCCACCGGGACAGGATTAATTCACCCCTCCACTTT
TRBV15,TRBD1,NA,TRBJ2-1,16,CATSRGGTGTYNEQFF,TGTGCCACCAGCAGAGGAGGGACAGGGACCTACAATGAGCAGTTCTTC
TRBV4-2,TRBD1,few,TRBJ2-7,15,CASSQGGQGSYEQYF,TGTGCCAGCAGCCAAGGAGGACAGGGCTCCTACGAGCAGTACTTC
TRBV12-2,NA,NA,TRBJ2-1,15,CASRSPLADLNEQFF,TGTGCAAGTCGCTCCCCGCTAGCGGACCTCAATGAGCAGTTCTTC
TRBV5-1,NA,NA,TRBJ1-1,16,CASSLTITRGFTEAFF,TGCGCCAGCAGCCTGACGATTACCAGGGGTTTCACTGAAGCTTTCTTT
TRBV5-1,NA,NA,TRBJ1-2,14,CASSLGQSNYGYTF,TGCGCCAGCAGCTTGGGACAGTCGAACTATGGCTACACCTTC
TRBV5-5,NA,NA,TRBJ1-6,15,CASSTYDIDNSPLHF,TGTGCCAGCAGCACGTATGACATAGATAATTCACCCCTCCACTTT
TRBV2,NA,NA,TRBJ2-3,13,CASSVQRTDTQYF,TGTGCCAGCAGTGTCCAGAGGACAGATACGCAGTATTTT
TRBV11-2,NA,NA,TRBJ2-5,14,CASSLGTLGETQYF,TGTGCCAGCAGCTTAGGGACCCTCGGGGAGACCCAGTACTTC
TRBV10-3,NA,NA,TRBJ1-4,15,CAITPGEFTNEKLFF,TGTGCCATCACCCCCGGGGAGTTTACTAATGAAAAACTGTTTTTT